Described below is a single T cell receptor beta chain sequence and its context. This entry comes from a study of technical replicates of blood from a handful of donors. This CDR3 is built from 14 residues. Germline values: CDR1 SGHNT, CDR2 YYREEE (reference sequence). J lost 5 bases, V lost 0 bases, and 1 base had no gene match. Assay used: immunoSEQ multiplex PCR; TCRdb lists only in-frame clones, some missing. The table has around 90,000 clones, roughly 94% seen once. The clonotype comes from a human donor in good health. Input material: T cells isolated from PBMCs. This chain connects TRBV5-4 to TRBJ1-4, with TRBD1 identical over 7 bases. The CDR3 bases are TGTGCCAGCAGCTTGGCAGGGGGGAATGAAAAACTGTTTTTT. Amino acids: CASSLAGGNEKLFF.